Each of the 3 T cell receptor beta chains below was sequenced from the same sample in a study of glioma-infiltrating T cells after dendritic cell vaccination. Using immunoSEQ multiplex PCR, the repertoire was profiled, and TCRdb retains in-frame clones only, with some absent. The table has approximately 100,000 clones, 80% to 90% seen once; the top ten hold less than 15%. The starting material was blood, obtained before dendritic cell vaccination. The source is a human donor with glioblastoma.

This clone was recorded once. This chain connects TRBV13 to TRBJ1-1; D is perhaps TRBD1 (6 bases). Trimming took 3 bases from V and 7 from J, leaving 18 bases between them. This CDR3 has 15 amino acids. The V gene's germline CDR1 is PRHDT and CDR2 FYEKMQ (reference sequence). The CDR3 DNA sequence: TGTGCCAGCAGCTTTACCGGGACACCTGAGCTTGAAGCTTTCTTT. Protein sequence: CASSFTGTPELEAFF. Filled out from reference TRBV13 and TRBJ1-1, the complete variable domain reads AAGVIQSPRHLIKEKRETATLKCYPIPRHDTVYWYQQGPGQDPQFLISFYEKMQSDKGSIPDRFSAQQFSDYHSELNMSSLELGDSALYFCASSFTGTPELEAFFGQGTRLTVV.

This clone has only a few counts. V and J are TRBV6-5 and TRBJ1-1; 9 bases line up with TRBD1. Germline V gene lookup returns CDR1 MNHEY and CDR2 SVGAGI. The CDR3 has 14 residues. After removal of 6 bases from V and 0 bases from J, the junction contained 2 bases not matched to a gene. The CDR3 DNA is TGTGCCAGCAGGGGGACAGGGATGAACACTGAAGCTTTCTTT. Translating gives CASRGTGMNTEAFF.

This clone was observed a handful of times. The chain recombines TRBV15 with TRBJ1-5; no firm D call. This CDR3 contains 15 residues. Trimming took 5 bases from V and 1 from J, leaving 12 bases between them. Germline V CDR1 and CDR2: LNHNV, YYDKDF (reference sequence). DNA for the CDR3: TGTGCCACCAGCCCGGACGGGGAAAGCAATCAGCCCCAGCATTTT. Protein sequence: CATSPDGESNQPQHF.